This TCR beta chain was observed in a study of PD-L1 blockade in urothelial cancer. Study at large: Analysis of the blood was performed 3 weeks (second dose) and 6 weeks after treatment start.

On this clone: Its matching antigen is unknown.

The CDR3 is 14 amino acids. Germline V gene data show CDR1 as MNHEY and CDR2 as SVGAGI. The V gene lost 7 bases and the J gene lost 0 bases, with 12 bases spanning the gap. Sample time point: peripheral blood 6 weeks after treatment start. Anywhere from 1 to 8 samples came from each patient, spanning pretreatment and on-treatment. Whole-study findings and limits: Patients with durable benefit had greater blood expansion of tumor-associated TCR clones 3 weeks into treatment.

Assay used: immunoSEQ multiplex PCR; TCRdb lists only in-frame clones, some missing. The data show about 45,000 clones, around 80% seen once. The V and J genes are TRBV6-5 and TRBJ1-1; D is possibly TRBD1 (5 bases). The sequencing here drew on PBMCs, taken around atezolizumab (anti-PD-L1) treatment. The receptor was derived from a man between 60 and 70 years old with urothelial cancer. CDR3 protein: CASKPGGLNTEAFF. CDR3 DNA: TGTGCCAGCAAGCCGGGGGGACTGAACACTGAAGCTTTCTTT.